The clone carrying this TCR beta chain has just a few counts. The antigen remains undetermined. One end of the junction varies from germline; a read error may be responsible. The CDR3 length is 15 residues. In germline, CDR1 is MNHNS, CDR2 SASEGT. This sample is part of a study of regulatory T cells in long-lasting Graves disease. At the level of the study: Antithyroid drug intake by newly diagnosed Graves' patients had lasted under 3 months.

Study-level points and caveats: It was peripheral blood alone, not thyroid tissue, that was studied. Persistent Graves' patients showed less TCR diversity than newly diagnosed patients showed.

The time point denotes: newly diagnosed GD, antithyroid drugs for less than 3 months. PBMC RNA served as the TCR library source. iRepertoire HTBI primers and Arm-PCR of CDR3 regions built TCR beta libraries. TCRdb recomputed calls from the multiplex PCR reads with MiXCR, one row per CDR3 protein. The sample has approximately 400,000 distinct CDR3 sequences, about 15% seen once. These data were likewise used in another study, on T cells in Graves' hyperthyroidism and ophthalmopathy.

This TCR derives from a woman in her 30s with Graves disease. This chain uses TRBV6-1 with TRBJ2-7; 7 nucleotides align to TRBD2. Here the sequenced sample was peripheral blood mononuclear cells (PBMCs), taken at new diagnosis, from a patient treated with antithyroid drugs. The CDR3 reads CASGEAGTLSYEQYF. DNA of the CDR3: TGTGCCAGCGGTGAAGCGGGGACTCTCTCCTACGAGCAGTACTTC.